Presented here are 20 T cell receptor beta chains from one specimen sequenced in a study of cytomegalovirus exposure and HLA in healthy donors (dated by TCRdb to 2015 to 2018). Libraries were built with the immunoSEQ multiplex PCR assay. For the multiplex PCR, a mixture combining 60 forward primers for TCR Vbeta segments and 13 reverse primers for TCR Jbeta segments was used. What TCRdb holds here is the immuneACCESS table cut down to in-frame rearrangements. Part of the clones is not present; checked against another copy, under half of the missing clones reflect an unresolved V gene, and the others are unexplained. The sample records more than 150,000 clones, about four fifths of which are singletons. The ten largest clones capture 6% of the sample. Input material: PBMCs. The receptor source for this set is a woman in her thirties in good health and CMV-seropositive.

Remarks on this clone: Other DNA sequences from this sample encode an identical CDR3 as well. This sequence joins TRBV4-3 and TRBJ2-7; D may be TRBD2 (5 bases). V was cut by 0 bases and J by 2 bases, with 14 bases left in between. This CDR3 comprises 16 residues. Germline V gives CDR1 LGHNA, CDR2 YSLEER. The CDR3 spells CASSQDYPGGPYEQYF. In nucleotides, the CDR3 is TGCGCCAGCAGCCAAGATTACCCGGGCGGGCCCTACGAGCAGTACTTC.

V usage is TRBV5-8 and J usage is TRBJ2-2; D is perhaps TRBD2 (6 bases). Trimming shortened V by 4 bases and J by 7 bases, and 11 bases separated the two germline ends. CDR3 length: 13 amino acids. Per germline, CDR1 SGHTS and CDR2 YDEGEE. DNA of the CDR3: TGTGCCAGCAGCCGACTAGTTTTCGGGGAGCTGTTTTTT. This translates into CASSRLVFGELFF.

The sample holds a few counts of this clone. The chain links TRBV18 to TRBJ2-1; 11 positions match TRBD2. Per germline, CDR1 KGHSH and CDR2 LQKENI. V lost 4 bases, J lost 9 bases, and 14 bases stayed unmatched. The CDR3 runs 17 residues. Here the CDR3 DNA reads TGTGCCAGCTCACGAGCGACCATAGCGGGAGGGAGATCTGAGCAGTTCTTC. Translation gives CASSRATIAGGRSEQFF.

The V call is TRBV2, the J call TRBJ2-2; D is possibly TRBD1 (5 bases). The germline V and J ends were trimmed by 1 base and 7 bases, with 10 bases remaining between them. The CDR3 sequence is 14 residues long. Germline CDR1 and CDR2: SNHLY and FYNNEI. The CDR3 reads CASSEEGLSGELFF. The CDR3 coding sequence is TGTGCCAGCAGTGAAGAGGGGTTAAGCGGGGAGCTGTTTTTT.

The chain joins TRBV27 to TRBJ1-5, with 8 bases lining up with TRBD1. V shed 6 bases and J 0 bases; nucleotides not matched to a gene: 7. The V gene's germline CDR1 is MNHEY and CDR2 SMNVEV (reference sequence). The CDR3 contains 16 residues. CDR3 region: CASRSNRGDSNQPQHF. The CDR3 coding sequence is TGTGCCAGCAGGTCCAACAGGGGGGATAGCAATCAGCCCCAGCATTTT.

CDR3 nucleotide sequence: TGTGCCAGCAGCTTAGGCGGGGTACTCTCCAATGAGCAGTTCTTC. It encodes CASSLGGVLSNEQFF. This chain connects TRBV7-6 to TRBJ2-1; possible D gene TRBD2, 6 bases. CDR1 is SGHVS and CDR2 is FNYEAQ in the germline V gene. This CDR3 is built from 15 residues. V lost 1 base, J lost 6 bases, and 13 bases lay in between.

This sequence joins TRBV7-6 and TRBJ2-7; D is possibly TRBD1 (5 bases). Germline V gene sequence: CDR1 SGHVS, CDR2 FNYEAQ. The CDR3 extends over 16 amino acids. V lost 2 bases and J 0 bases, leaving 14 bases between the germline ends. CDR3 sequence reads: CASSLSQGLSSYEQYF. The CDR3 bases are TGTGCCAGCAGCTTAAGTCAGGGCCTCAGCTCCTACGAGCAGTACTTC.

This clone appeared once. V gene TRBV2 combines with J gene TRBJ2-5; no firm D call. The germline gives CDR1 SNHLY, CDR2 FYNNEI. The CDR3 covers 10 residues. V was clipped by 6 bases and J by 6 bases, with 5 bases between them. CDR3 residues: CASRAKTQYF. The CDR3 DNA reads TGTGCCAGCAGAGCAAAGACCCAGTACTTC.

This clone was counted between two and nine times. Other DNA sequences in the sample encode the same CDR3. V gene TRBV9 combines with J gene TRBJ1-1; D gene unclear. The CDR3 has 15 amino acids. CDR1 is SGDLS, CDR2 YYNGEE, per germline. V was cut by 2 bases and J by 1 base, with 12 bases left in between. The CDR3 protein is CASSVGSLGNTEAFF. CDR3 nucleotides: TGTGCCAGCAGCGTCGGGTCCCTGGGGAACACTGAAGCTTTCTTT.

CDR3 in amino acids: CASRLTGGPYEQYF. The CDR3 coding sequence is TGTGCCAGCAGGTTGACAGGGGGACCCTACGAGCAGTACTTC. The V and J genes are TRBV28 and TRBJ2-7, with 9 nucleotides matching TRBD1. V lost 6 bases, J lost 2 bases, and 5 bases stayed unmatched. Germline V lookup: CDR1 MDHEN, CDR2 SYDVKM. The CDR3 totals 14 residues.

In DNA form, the CDR3 reads TGTGCCAGCAGACTCAGGGGGAACGGCTACACCTTC. Residues: CASRLRGNGYTF. The chain employs TRBV5-4 and TRBJ1-2; the match to TRBD1 covers 7 bases. V was pared by 5 bases and J by 8 bases, with 6 bases of the junction left unmatched. CDR1 SGHNT and CDR2 YYREEE come from the germline V gene (reference sequence). CDR3 length equals 12 residues.

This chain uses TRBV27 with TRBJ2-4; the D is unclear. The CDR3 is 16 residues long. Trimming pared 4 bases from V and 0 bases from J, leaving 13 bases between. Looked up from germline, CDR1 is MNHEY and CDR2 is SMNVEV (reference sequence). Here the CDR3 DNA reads TGTGCCAGCAGTTCCCCCAGGTTGTTAGCCAAAAACATTCAGTACTTC. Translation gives CASSSPRLLAKNIQYF.

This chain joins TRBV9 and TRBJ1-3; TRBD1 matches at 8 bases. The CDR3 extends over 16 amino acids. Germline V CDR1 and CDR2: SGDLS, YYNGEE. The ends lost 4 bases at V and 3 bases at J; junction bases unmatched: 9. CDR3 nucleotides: TGTGCCAGCAGCTCCCGTCCAGGGGGCGGTGGAAACACCATATATTTT. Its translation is CASSSRPGGGGNTIYF.

The CDR3 here is CATSRTRHLNTGELFF. For the CDR3, the DNA is TGTGCCACCAGCAGAACTAGACACCTTAACACCGGGGAGCTGTTTTTT. The rearrangement links TRBV15 to TRBJ2-2, with a weak D call TRBD2 (5 bases). Trimming stripped 2 bases from V and 2 bases from J, with 12 bases between. CDR1 and CDR2 (germline): LNHNV, YYDKDF (reference sequence). The CDR3 is made up of 16 amino acids.

CDR3 sequence (DNA): TGTGCCAGCAGCTTATGGGGACAGGCCTCACTTAACTATGGCTACACCTTC. The encoded protein is CASSLWGQASLNYGYTF. The chain couples TRBV7-6 to TRBJ1-2, with 8 positions matching TRBD1. The V gene end was trimmed by 2 bases and the J gene end by 1 base; junction bases not matched to a gene: 9. The CDR3 has 17 residues. CDR1 SGHVS and CDR2 FNYEAQ come from the germline V gene.

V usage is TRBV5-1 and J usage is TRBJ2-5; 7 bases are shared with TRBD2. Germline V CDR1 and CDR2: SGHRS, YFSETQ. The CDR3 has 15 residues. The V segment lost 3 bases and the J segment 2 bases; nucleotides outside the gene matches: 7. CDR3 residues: CASSWGGGEQETQYF. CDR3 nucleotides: TGCGCCAGCAGCTGGGGCGGGGGAGAACAAGAGACCCAGTACTTC.

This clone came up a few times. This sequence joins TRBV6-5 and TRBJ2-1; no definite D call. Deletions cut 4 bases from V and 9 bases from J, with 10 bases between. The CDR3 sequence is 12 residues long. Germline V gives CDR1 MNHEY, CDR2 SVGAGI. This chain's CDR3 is CASSSLGVEQFF. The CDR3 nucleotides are TGTGCCAGCAGTTCCCTCGGAGTTGAGCAGTTCTTC.

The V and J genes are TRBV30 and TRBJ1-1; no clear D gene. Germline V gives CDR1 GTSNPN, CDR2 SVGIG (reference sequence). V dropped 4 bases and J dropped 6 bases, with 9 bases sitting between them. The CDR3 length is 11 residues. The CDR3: CAWNPGAEAFF. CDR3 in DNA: TGTGCCTGGAATCCCGGGGCTGAAGCTTTCTTT.

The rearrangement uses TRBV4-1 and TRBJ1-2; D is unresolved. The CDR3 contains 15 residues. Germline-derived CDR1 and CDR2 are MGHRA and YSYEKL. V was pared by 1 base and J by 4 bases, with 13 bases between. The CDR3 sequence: CASSQGVTSFYGYTF. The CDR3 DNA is TGCGCCAGCAGCCAAGGGGTGACAAGCTTCTATGGCTACACCTTC.

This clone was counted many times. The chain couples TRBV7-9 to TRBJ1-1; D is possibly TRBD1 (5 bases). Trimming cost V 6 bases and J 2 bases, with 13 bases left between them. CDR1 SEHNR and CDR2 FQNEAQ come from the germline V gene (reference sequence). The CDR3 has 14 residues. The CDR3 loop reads CASRAPGLNTEAFF. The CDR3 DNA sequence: TGTGCCAGCAGGGCTCCGGGACTCAACACTGAAGCTTTCTTT.